This TCR beta chain was found in a study of shared clonotypes between healthy human individuals. Notes on this clone: What it binds is unknown.

CDR3 length equals 14 residues. Germline V CDR1 and CDR2: SNHLY, FYNNEI. Trimming cost V 7 bases and J 0 bases; bases outside gene matches: 5. Study conclusions and caveats: Generation probabilities were higher for clonotypes shared across all four sorted-subset donors than for unshared ones.

TCRdb keeps only in-frame clones here, not all; method: immunoSEQ multiplex PCR. The table shows 2 million to 2.5 million clones, with 80% to 95% occurring only once. This TCR derives from a young man in good health. Some clones in this sample may be carry-over from other donors' samples. The source material was naive CD4+ T cells from PBMCs. Specified subset: CD45RA+ positively selected. The chain has TRBV2 and TRBJ2-5, with 7 bases that match TRBD1. The DNA for the CDR3 is TGTGCCAGCAACTGGGACAGCTACCAAGAGACCCAGTACTTC. Residues: CASNWDSYQETQYF.